Included here is one T cell receptor beta chain sequence, with context. Other DNA sequences in this sample translate to the same CDR3. This sample stems from a study of blood T cell repertoires in COVID-19. Overall study context: The United States, Italy and Spain provided the acute and convalescent COVID-19 samples.

Original methodology: Amplification of reference gene primers was used by the study to estimate nucleated cell counts. Only in-frame clones appear in the TCRdb table, and some are missing; sequencing was by immunoSEQ multiplex PCR. V, J and clone size derive from that table, while D and trimming were established from the DNA sequence. The sample lists roughly 350,000 clones, 85% seen once, with roughly 3.7% in the top ten. Unmatched junction bases numbered 6, after V lost 0 bases and J lost 3 bases. Germline loops: CDR1 MNHNY, CDR2 SVGAGI (reference sequence). This CDR3 spans 16 amino acids. J is TRBJ2-3 and V is TRBV6-6; TRBD2 matches at 7 bases. This clonotype was obtained from a young woman with acute or convalescent COVID-19. Input material: peripheral blood. Here the CDR3 reads CASSYSAGAVTDTQYF. For the CDR3, the DNA is TGTGCCAGCAGTTACTCGGCGGGAGCGGTGACAGATACGCAGTATTTT.